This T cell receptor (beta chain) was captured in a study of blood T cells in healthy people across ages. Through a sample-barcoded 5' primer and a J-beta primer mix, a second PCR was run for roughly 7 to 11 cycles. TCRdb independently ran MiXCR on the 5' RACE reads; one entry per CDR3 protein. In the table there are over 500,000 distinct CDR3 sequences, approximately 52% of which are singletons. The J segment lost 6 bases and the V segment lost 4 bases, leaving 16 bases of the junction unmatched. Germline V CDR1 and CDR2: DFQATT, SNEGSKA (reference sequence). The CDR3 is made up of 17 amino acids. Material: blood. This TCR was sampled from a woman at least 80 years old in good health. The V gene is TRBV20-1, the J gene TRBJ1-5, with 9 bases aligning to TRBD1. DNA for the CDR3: TGCAGTGCTAACGTTGTCCTGTCGGGACAGGGACGTCAGCCCCAGCATTTT. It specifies CSANVVLSGQGRQPQHF.